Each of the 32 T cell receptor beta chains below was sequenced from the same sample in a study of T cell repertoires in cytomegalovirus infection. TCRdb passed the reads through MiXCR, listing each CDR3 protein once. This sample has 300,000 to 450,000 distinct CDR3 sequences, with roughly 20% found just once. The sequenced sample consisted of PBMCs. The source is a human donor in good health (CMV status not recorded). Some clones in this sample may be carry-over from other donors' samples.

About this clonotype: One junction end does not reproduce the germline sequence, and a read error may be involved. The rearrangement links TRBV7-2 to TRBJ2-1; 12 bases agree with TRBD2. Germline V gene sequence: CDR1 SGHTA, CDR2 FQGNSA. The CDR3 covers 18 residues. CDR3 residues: CASGLVLAGGAGHNEQFF. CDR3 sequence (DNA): TGTGCCAGCGGCTTAGTTCTAGCGGGGGGGGCGGGACACAATGAGCAGTTCTTC. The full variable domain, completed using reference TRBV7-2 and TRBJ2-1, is GAGVSQSPSNKVTEKGKDVELRCDPISGHTALYWYRQSLGQGLEFLIYFQGNSAPDKSGLPSDRFSAERTGGSVSTLTIQRTQQEDSAVYLCASGLVLAGGAGHNEQFFGPGTRLTVL.

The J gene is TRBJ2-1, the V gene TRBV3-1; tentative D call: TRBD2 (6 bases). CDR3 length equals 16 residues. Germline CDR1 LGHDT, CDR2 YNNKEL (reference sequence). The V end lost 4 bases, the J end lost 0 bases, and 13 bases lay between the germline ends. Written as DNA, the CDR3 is TGTGCCAGCAGCCCGCGGGACGGACACTCCTACAATGAGCAGTTCTTC. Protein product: CASSPRDGHSYNEQFF.

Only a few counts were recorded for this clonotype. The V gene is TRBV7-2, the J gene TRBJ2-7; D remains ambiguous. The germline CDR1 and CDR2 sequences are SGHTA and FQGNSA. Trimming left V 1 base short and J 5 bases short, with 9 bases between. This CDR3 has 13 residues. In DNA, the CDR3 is TGTGCCAGCAGCTTAGTATCCATTCACGAGCAGTACTTC. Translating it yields CASSLVSIHEQYF.

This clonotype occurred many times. The DNA for the CDR3 is TGTGCCAGCAGTTGGACAGGGTCTGGAAACACCATATATTTT. This gives the protein CASSWTGSGNTIYF. The V and J genes are TRBV28 and TRBJ1-3, with TRBD1 identical over 8 bases. Trimming cost V 4 bases and J 1 base; bases outside gene matches: 0. CDR1 is MDHEN, CDR2 SYDVKM, per germline. This CDR3 is 14 amino acids long.

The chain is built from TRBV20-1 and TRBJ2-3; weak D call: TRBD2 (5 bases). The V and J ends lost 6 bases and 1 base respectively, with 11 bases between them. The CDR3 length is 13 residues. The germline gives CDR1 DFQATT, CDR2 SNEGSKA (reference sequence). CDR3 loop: CSAPSAGTDTQYF. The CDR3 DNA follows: TGCAGTGCCCCGTCAGCGGGCACAGATACGCAGTATTTT.

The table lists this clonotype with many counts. The CDR3 is CASSSSGTSLHEQYF. CDR3 nucleotides: TGTGCCAGCAGCTCCTCCGGGACTAGTCTTCACGAGCAGTACTTC. The chain links TRBV7-9 to TRBJ2-7, with 8 bases fitting TRBD2. Per germline, CDR1 SEHNR and CDR2 FQNEAQ (reference sequence). The CDR3 loop spans 15 amino acids. With 4 bases clipped from V and 5 bases from J, the junction kept 10 bases outside the gene matches.

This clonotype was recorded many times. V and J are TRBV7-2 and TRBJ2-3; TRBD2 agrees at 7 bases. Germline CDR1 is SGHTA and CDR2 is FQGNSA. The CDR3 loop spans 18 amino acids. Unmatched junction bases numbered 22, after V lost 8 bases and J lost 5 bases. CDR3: CASSGMTSFLPWGDTQYF. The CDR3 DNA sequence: TGTGCCAGCTCGGGAATGACTAGCTTCCTGCCTTGGGGAGATACGCAGTATTTT.

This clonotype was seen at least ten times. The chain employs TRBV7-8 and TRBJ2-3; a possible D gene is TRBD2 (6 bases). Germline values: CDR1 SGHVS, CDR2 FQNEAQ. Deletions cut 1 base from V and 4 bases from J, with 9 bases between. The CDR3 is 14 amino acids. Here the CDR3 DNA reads TGTGCCAGCAGCTTAGTGGGAGGAGCAGATACGCAGTATTTT. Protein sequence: CASSLVGGADTQYF.

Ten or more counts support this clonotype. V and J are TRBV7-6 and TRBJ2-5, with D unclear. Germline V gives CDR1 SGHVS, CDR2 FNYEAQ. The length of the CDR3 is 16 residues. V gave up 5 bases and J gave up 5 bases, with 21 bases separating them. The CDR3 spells CASSNSRDPWAETQYF. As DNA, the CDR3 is TGTGCCAGCAGCAACTCACGCGACCCATGGGCCGAGACCCAGTACTTC.

The CDR3 loop reads CSARVGHYEQYF. In nucleotides, the CDR3 is TGCAGTGCTAGAGTGGGCCATTACGAGCAGTACTTC. This chain joins TRBV20-1 and TRBJ2-7; D gene ambiguous. Looked up from germline, CDR1 is DFQATT and CDR2 is SNEGSKA (reference sequence). The V and J ends lost 1 base and 4 bases respectively, with 8 bases between them. The CDR3 runs 12 residues.

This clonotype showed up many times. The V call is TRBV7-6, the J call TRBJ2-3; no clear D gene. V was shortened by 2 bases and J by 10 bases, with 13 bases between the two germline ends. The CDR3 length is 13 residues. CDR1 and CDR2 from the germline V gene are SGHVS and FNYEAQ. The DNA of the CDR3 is TGTGCCAGCAGCTTATATCGGGTTTCAGCGCAGTATTTT. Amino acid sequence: CASSLYRVSAQYF.

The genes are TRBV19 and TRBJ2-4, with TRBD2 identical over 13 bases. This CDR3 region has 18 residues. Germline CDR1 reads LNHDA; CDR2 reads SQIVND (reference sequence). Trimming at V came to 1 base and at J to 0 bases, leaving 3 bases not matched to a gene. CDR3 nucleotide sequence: TGTGCCAGTAGTATAGTTGGACTAGCGGGAGTAGCCAAAAACATTCAGTACTTC. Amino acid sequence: CASSIVGLAGVAKNIQYF.

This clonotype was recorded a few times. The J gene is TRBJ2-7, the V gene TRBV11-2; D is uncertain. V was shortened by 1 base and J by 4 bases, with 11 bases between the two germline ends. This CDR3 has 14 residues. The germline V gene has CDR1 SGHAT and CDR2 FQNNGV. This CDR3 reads CASSLGAQLYEQYF. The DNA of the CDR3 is TGTGCCAGCAGCTTAGGGGCTCAGTTATACGAGCAGTACTTC.

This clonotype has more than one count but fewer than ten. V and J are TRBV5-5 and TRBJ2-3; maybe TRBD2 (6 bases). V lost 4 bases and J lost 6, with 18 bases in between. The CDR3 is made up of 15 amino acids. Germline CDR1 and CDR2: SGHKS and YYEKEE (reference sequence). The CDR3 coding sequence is TGTGCCAGCAGCCATCCCCGCGTGGGAGGCGATACGCAGTATTTT. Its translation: CASSHPRVGGDTQYF.

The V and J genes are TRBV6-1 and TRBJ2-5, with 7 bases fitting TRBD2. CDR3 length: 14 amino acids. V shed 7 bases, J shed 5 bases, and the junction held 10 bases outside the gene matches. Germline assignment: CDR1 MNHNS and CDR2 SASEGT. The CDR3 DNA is TGTGCCAGCATTCGAAGGGGAGGGGTTGAGACCCAGTACTTC. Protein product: CASIRRGGVETQYF.

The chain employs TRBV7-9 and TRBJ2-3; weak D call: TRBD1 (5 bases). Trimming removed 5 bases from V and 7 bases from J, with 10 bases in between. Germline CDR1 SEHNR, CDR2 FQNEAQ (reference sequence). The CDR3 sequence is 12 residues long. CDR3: CASSEDTHTQYF. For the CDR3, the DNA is TGTGCCAGCAGCGAGGACACTCATACGCAGTATTTT.

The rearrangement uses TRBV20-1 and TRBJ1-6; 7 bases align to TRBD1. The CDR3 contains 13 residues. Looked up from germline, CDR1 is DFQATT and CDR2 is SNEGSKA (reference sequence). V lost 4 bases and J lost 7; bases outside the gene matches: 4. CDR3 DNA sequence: TGCAGTGCTATCGGGACAGCCAATTCACCCCTCCACTTT. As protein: CSAIGTANSPLHF.

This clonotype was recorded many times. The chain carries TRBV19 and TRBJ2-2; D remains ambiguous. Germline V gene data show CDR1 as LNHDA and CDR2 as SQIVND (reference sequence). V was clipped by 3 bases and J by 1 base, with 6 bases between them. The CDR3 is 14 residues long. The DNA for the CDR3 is TGTGCCAGTAGTATGGTTCAGAACACCGGGGAGCTGTTTTTT. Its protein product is CASSMVQNTGELFF.

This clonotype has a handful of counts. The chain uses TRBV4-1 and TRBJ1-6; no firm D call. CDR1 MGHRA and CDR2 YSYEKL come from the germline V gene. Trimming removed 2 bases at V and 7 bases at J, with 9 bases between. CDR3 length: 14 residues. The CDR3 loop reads CASSQRTANSPLHF. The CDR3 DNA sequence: TGCGCCAGCAGCCAAAGAACAGCAAATTCACCCCTCCACTTT.

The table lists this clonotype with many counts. The CDR3 protein is CASSVTGSLLYNEQFF. The CDR3 bases are TGTGCCAGCAGCGTAACAGGGTCCCTTCTATACAATGAGCAGTTCTTC. The chain has TRBV7-9 and TRBJ2-1; D possibly corresponds to TRBD1 (6 bases). CDR3 size: 16 residues. The V end lost 5 bases, the J end lost 4 bases, and 18 bases lay between the germline ends. In germline, CDR1 is SEHNR, CDR2 FQNEAQ (reference sequence). Full variable domain (rest looked up from reference TRBV7-9 and TRBJ2-1): DTGVSQNPRHKITKRGQNVTFRCDPISEHNRLYWYRQTLGQGPEFLTYFQNEAQLEKSRLLSDRFSAERPKGSFSTLEIQRTEQGDSAMYLCASSVTGSLLYNEQFFGPGTRLTVL.

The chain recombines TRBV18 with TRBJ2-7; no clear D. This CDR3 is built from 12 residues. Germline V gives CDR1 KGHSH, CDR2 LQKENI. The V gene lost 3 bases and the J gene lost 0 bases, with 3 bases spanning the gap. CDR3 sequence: CASSPVSYEQYF. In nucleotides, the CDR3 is TGTGCCAGCTCACCCGTCTCCTACGAGCAGTACTTC.

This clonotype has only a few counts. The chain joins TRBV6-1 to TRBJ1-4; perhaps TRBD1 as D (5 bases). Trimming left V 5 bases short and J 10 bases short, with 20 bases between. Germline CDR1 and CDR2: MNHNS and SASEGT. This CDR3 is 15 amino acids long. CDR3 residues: CASSLRVRPNGKLFF. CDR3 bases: TGTGCCAGCAGTCTCAGGGTCAGACCGAACGGAAAACTGTTTTTT.

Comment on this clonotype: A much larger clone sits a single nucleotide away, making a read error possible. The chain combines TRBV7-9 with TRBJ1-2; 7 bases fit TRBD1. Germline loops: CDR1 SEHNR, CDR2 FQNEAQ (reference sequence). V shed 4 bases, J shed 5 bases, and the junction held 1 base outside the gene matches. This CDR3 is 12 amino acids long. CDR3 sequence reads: CASSWDRYGYTF. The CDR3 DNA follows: TGTGCCAGCAGCTGGGACAGATATGGCTACACCTTC.

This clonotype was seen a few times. CDR3 sequence (DNA): TGTGCCAGCAGCTCGACAGGTTACAATGAGCAGTTCTTC. This sequence encodes CASSSTGYNEQFF. This sequence joins TRBV7-2 and TRBJ2-1; maybe TRBD1 (6 bases). V gave up 4 bases and J gave up 4 bases, with 8 bases separating them. This CDR3 has 13 amino acids. From germline, CDR1 is SGHTA and CDR2 FQGNSA.

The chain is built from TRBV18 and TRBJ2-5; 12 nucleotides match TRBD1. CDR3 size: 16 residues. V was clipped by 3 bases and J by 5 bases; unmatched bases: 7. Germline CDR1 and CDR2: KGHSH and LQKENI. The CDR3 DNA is TGTGCCAGCTCACCGGGACAGGGGGCGCTGGGGGAGACCCAGTACTTC. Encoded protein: CASSPGQGALGETQYF.

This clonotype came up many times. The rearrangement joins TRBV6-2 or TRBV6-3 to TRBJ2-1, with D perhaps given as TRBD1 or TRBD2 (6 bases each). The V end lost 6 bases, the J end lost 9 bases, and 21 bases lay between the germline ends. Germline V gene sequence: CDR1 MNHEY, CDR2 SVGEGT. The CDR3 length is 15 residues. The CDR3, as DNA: TGTGCCAGCAGGCTGGGGGGCTTGGTCAATACTGAGCAGTTCTTC. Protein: CASRLGGLVNTEQFF.

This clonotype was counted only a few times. Here the CDR3 reads CASSTMTEKLFF. The CDR3 DNA reads as TGTGCCAGTAGTACCATGACAGAAAAACTGTTTTTT. V is TRBV19 and J is TRBJ1-4; D gene ambiguous. V was clipped by 4 bases and J by 8 bases, with 8 bases between them. The CDR3 extends over 12 amino acids. Germline V gene sequence: CDR1 LNHDA, CDR2 SQIVND (reference sequence).

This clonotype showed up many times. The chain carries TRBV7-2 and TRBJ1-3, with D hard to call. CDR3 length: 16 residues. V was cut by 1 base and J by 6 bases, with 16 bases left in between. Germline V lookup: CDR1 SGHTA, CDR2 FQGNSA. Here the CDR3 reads CASSLVLGRWENTIYF. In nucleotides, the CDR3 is TGTGCCAGCAGCTTAGTTTTAGGCAGATGGGAAAACACCATATATTTT.

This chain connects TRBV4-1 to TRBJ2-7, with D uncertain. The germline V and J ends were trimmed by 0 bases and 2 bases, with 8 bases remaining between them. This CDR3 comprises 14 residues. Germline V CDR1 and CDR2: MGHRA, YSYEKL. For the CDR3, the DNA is TGCGCCAGCAGCCAAGACCGACTTGCCTACGAGCAGTACTTC. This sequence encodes CASSQDRLAYEQYF.

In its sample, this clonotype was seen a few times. The CDR3 DNA follows: TGTGCCAGCAGCCGGGACAGGGTAGATGGCTACACCTTC. Translation gives CASSRDRVDGYTF. This sequence joins TRBV28 and TRBJ1-2; 9 bases line up with TRBD1. Trimming cost V 6 bases and J 6 bases; bases outside gene matches: 5. This CDR3 has 13 amino acids. Germline CDR1 reads MDHEN; CDR2 reads SYDVKM.

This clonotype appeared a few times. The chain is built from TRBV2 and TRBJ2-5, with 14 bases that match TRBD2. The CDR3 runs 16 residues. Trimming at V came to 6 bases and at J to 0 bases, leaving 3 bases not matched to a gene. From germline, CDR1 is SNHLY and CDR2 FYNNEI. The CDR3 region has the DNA TGTGCCAGCAGAGCGGGACTAGCGGGAGACCAAGAGACCCAGTACTTC. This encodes CASRAGLAGDQETQYF.

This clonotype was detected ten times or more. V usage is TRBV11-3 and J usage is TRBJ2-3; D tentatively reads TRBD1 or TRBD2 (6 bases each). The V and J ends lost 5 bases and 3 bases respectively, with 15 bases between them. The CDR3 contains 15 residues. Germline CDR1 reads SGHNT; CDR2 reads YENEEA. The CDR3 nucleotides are TGTGCCAGCAGCCGTCGGGGGCCCGAAACAGATACGCAGTATTTT. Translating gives CASSRRGPETDTQYF. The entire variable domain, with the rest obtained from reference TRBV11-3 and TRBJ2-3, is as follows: EAGVVQSPRYKIIEKKQPVAFWCNPISGHNTLYWYLQNLGQGPELLIRYENEEAVDDSQLPKDRFSAERLKGVDSTLKIQPAELGDSAVYLCASSRRGPETDTQYFGPGTRLTVL.